Sequencing of this T cell receptor beta chain was carried out in a study of cytomegalovirus exposure and HLA in healthy donors (dated 2017 in TCRdb). Broadly, across the study: An earlier analysis of more than 550 of the donors reported over 250 Gb of sequence data and 90 million to 120 million unique TCR beta sequences obtained from around 180 million T cells. An early release covering over 500 HLA-typed donors comprised about 300 gigabases of sequencing data and roughly 85 million unique TCR sequences. The genetic ancestry cluster associated with self-reported Caucasian donors included over 65% of the roughly 360 genotyped donors. The study aimed to test whether signatures of past pathogen exposure could be identified by cataloging public T cell receptors. The study used immunosequencing to profile the T cell repertoires of around 600 subjects and linked those repertoires to cytomegalovirus serostatus. A separate validation cohort of 90 to 150 different subjects was used in addition to the roughly 640-subject first cohort. The study combined high-throughput TCR immunosequencing, statistical association of individual TCRs with disease status, and machine learning to predict cytomegalovirus infection status. A later analysis re-analyzed previously published TCR beta repertoires from 600 to 850 donors and added high-resolution HLA genotyping to study TCR occurrence patterns. In the later analysis, no new phenotypic data were used to find candidate immune exposures; instead, reliance was placed on TCR beta sequences and their occurrence across donors. To decide whether each TCR beta V gene segment behaved as functional or pseudogenic, an earlier analysis of approximately 590 of the donors relied on high-throughput TCR beta sequencing. Alongside the repertoire data, information on donor age, sex, ethnicity and CMV serostatus was compiled. Genome-wide SNP genotypes for about 65% of the 666 donors were used in a later genetic analysis, which treated that subset as a discovery cohort. All discovery cohort repertoires had been generated on a single sequencing platform. Both class I and class II loci were covered by HLA typing, at four-digit resolution. Typing coverage varied by locus: roughly 629-640 donors for A, B, C, DRB1 and DQB1; roughly 500 for DQA1; over 600 for DPA1; around 490 for DPB1. About five DR-DQ haplotypes were handled as single units for association and clustering because linkage in the cohort was strong. Across 398 genotyped donors of the cohort, an average of about 220,000 unique TCR beta nucleotide sequences per donor were sequenced, and roughly 17% of those sequences were non-productive. General conclusions and limits of the study: In a later analysis, some 17,000 TCR beta sequences were associated with specific HLA alleles at a false discovery rate of 0.05. Compared with equally common non-associated chains, HLA-associated TCR beta chains in a later analysis were more clonally expanded and had lower generation probabilities. For the cohort, immune exposure information was limited to CMV serostatus. Because the 87-base-pair reads could not distinguish some IMGT-functional V segments, including TRBV6-2 and TRBV6-3, those segments were excluded. A further reported finding was that TCR beta sequences accurately predicted the HLA-A and HLA-B alleles for most subjects in the first cohort. According to the authors, the approach could potentially be generalized to other disease states and immunological phenotypes. Most CMV-associated TCR beta chains appeared to be HLA-restricted in a later analysis, and the HLA associations seemed to be driven largely by CMV exposure. According to a later analysis, parvovirus B19, influenza, CMV and Epstein-Barr virus appeared linked to several top co-occurrence clusters. Most TCR sequences were seen in very few donors, while some public TCRs were found in many individuals. In an earlier analysis of a few hundred of the donors, most TCR beta V segments were observed in productive rearrangements about 90% or about 30% of the time, broadly matching IMGT annotations. A later analysis found that TCR association rates varied across HLA loci, with DRB1 alleles showing the most associated TCRs and HLA-C alleles the fewest. Correlated functional status among segregating V segments might be attributable to linkage disequilibrium, but an unknown experimental factor could not be ruled out. In the study, 150 to 200 TCR beta chains were listed as associated with cytomegalovirus. The sequencing pipeline was judged likely to have produced a cluster of highly shared sequence variants as a technical artifact. Strong co-occurrence of HLA alleles, especially DR and DQ, made assigning TCR associations to individual alleles difficult. The presence/absence analyses assumed that sequencing depth was roughly uniform across donors, and that assumption may not be true. The earlier analysis of 587 of the donors excluded 15 to 20 rarely observed V segments, including chromosome 9 orphons, because counts were too low. V-gene and J-gene trimming of TCR beta chains was associated with a missense DCLRE1C variant in a later genetic analysis, and the association was replicated in an independent cohort. Because HLA typing was unavailable for some donors at each locus, only the typed subset was used in association tests. The cohort was sequenced for TCR beta chains only, and without alpha or paired-chain data the features that could be detected were limited. The classifier was reported to diagnose cytomegalovirus status with high specificity and sensitivity in both the original and validation cohorts. Three of the identified cytomegalovirus-associated TCR beta chains were confirmed in vitro to be specific for cytomegalovirus antigens. According to a later genetic analysis, donors in an Asian-associated ancestry cluster had fewer N-insertions in productive TCRs than the approximately 700-donor mean.

This clone was seen only a few times. Its antigen is still unknown. The input lacks base qualities; no much larger clone sits a single base away. The library was obtained by the immunoSEQ multiplex PCR assay. A mixture of 60 forward primers for TCR Vbeta segments and 13 reverse primers for TCR Jbeta segments was used in the multiplex PCR. A multiplex PCR assay on genomic DNA amplified the CDR3 region of rearranged TCR beta genes. On the Illumina HiSeq System, the amplified TCR beta libraries were sequenced as 87-base-pair reads. Concerning the study's data processing: In a later analysis, tens of millions of unique TCR beta chains were counted across the 650 to 750 repertoires, and around 10 million of these chains were shared by at least two donors. To remove PCR and sequencing errors, raw reads were error-corrected and collapsed into unique sequences using a nearest-neighbor algorithm that merged closely related sequences. V, D and J gene segments were assigned by aligning CDR3 sequences to IMGT reference sequences. For a sequence to be retained, a match of at least six nucleotides was required to both a V gene segment and a J gene segment. A rearrangement was called productive if the CDR3 had no stop codons and remained in frame with V and J, and every other rearrangement was called non-productive. Following IMGT convention, CDR3 was defined as the stretch from the second conserved V-encoded cysteine to the conserved J-encoded phenylalanine. Sequences without an unambiguous match to a single V gene segment were excluded from the earlier analysis of approximately 560 of the donors. In an earlier analysis of 450 to 750 of the donors, a V segment was called functional when productive rearrangements were above 56.7%, and segregating when the standard deviation between donors exceeded 5%. A statistical classification framework was built to diagnose cytomegalovirus status from the catalog of TCR beta chain sequences. V and J gene assignment, in a later analysis, came from comparing TCR nucleotide sequences with IMGT/GENE-DB human TR gene sequences. Using the TCRdist pipeline, a later analysis assigned CDR3 sequences along with most-parsimonious VDJ recombination scenarios. In a later analysis, every TCR beta chain was defined by the combination of its CDR3 amino acid sequence and its V-gene family, and reads without a unique V-gene family were dropped. As a way to deal with suspected cross-contamination and a sequencing artifact, a later analysis dropped nearly 600 nucleotide sequences that were highly shared and had low generation probability. A later analysis calculated a clonal expansion index for each public chain from normalized within-repertoire ranks of inferred template counts. In a later analysis, generation probabilities were computed with a VDJ recombination model fitted to out-of-frame rearrangements, and the resulting probabilities were checked against IGoR. A later analysis scored TCR-TCR, TCR-HLA and TCR-CMV co-occurrence with hypergeometric tests, applying a repertoire-size bias correction to TCR pairs. False discovery rates were estimated in a later analysis by permuting HLA or CMV assignments 20 times. In a later analysis, co-occurring TCRs were grouped with DBSCAN, and TCRdist sequence similarity was added when clustering was performed within HLA-allele-positive subsets. Co-occurrence clustering excluded repertoires with fewer than 30,000 or more than 120,000 public chains, plus five with anomalous nucleotide sharing. Drawn from immuneACCESS, this table holds only the in-frame rearrangements with V and J called that TCRdb kept. Clones are partly lost; checked studies trace under half to an unresolved V gene and leave the rest unexplained. V, J and clone size are taken as reported in that table, and D and trimming were inferred from the DNA itself. The sample table records roughly 150,000 clones; roughly 82% of these occur just once. The ten top clones hold roughly 1.6% of the sample.

The cohort consisted of hundreds of healthy bone marrow donors. All cohort members were sampled while nominally healthy, although unrecorded immune exposures were likely present. The donor tested CMV seropositive, placing the donor among the 290 or so seropositive members of the cohort. A peripheral blood sample was collected from each donor, and TCR beta sequencing was performed on peripheral blood mononuclear cells. The Qiagen DNeasy Blood Extraction Kit was used to extract genomic DNA from the blood cell samples. Taken from cysteine to phenylalanine, the CDR3 has 17 residues. Only the CDR3 DNA stays, 51 bases, in frame from base 1. For CDR1 and CDR2, the germline V gene lists SGDLS and YYNGEE. At the junction V is shortened by 0 bases and J by 1 base; bases outside the gene matches: 9.

This TCR derives from a girl aged 10-17 years in good health and CMV-seropositive. The sequencing sample was made of PBMCs. The chain links TRBV9 with TRBJ2-7, and 8 junctional nucleotides match TRBD2. For the CDR3, the sequence is CASSVDSGIDSSYEQYF. DNA sequence: TGTGCCAGCAGCGTAGATAGCGGGATCGACTCTTCCTACGAGCAGTACTTC. Here the CDR3 is joined to the reference TRBV9 and TRBJ2-7 genes, and the full variable domain is: DSGVTQTPKHLITATGQRVTLRCSPRSGDLSVYWYQQSLDQGLQFLIQYYNGEERAKGNILERFSAQQFPDLHSELNLSSLELGDSALYFCASSVDSGIDSSYEQYFGPGTRLTVT.